This T cell receptor beta chain was captured by sequencing in a study of pediatric ulcerative colitis. A note on this clone: Its antigen is unknown.

The trim removed 1 base at V and 7 bases at J, leaving 5 bases unmatched. The CDR3 length is 13 residues. Looked up from germline, CDR1 is SQVTM and CDR2 is ANQGSEA. One to two pinch biopsies were taken from the rectum during colonoscopy. Study results and caveats: Two rectal CDR3 clonotypes occurred in all ulcerative colitis patients. Rectal repertoires separated controls, mild-moderate and acute severe colitis.

This was a survey-level run. Some clones are missing from TCRdb's copy, which holds only in-frame ones; the method was immunoSEQ multiplex PCR. Of 40,000 to 55,000 clones listed, under 80% are singletons. This chain joins TRBV29-1 and TRBJ2-7, with 9 positions matching TRBD1. The sample consisted of gut tissue. This TCR was recovered from a girl aged 5 to 17 with moderate ulcerative colitis. Here the CDR3 DNA reads TGCAGCGTTGAAGTGGGACAGGGCGATGAGCAGTACTTC. Translation: CSVEVGQGDEQYF.